This TCR beta chain is from a study of neurological immune-mediated disorders. Study-level findings and limits: The study found no CDR3 amino acid sequences shared by expanded clones across subjects, suggesting private repertoires in all groups.

Synthesis of cDNA was accomplished via 5'RACE employing 10-nucleotide random UMIs. Each CDR3 protein is one row after TCRdb ran MiXCR on the 5' RACE reads. The sample has 57,000 or so distinct CDR3 sequences; about 10% are singletons. This clonotype has at least ten counts. What it binds is unknown. Time point reported: longitudinal time-point 2. Healthy controls comprised blood bank volunteers in Maryland, USA. Stored at -80 C, 2 million PBMCs were the source of the unsorted libraries. Sequences were obtained from PBMCs. The clonotype was recovered from a man aged 30 to 45 in good health.

The CDR3 sequence: CASSAGHDEQFF. The CDR3 DNA reads as TGTGCCAGCAGTGCGGGACACGATGAGCAGTTCTTC. V and J are TRBV6-4 and TRBJ2-1; D is possibly TRBD1 (6 bases). The CDR3 is 12 residues long. Germline V lookup: CDR1 MRHNA, CDR2 SNTAGT. The germline V and J ends were trimmed by 4 bases and 8 bases, with 9 bases remaining between them.